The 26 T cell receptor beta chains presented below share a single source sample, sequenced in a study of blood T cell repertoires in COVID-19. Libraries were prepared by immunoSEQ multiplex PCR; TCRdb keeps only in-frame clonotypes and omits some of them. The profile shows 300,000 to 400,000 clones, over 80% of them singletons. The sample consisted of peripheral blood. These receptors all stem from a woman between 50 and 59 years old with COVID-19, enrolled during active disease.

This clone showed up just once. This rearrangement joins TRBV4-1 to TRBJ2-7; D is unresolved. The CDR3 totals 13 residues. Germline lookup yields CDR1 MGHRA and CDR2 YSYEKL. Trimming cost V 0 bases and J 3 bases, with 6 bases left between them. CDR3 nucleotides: TGCGCCAGCAGCCAAGAATCTAGCTACGAGCAGTACTTC. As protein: CASSQESSYEQYF.

In nucleotides, the CDR3 is TGTGCCAGCGCCTCACATCAGGGTTACGAAAAACTGTTTTTT. The encoded protein is CASASHQGYEKLFF. The chain has TRBV6-5 and TRBJ1-4; D is possibly TRBD1 (5 bases). Germline CDR1 and CDR2: MNHEY and SVGAGI. The CDR3 totals 14 residues. V shed 8 bases and J shed 8 bases, with 18 bases lying between them.

The CDR3 bases are TGTGCCAGCAGTTCCCTACAGGGGAATCAGCCCCAGCATTTT. The encoded protein is CASSSLQGNQPQHF. The chain couples TRBV6-2 or TRBV6-3 to TRBJ1-5; 7 bases are a match to TRBD1. The V gene end was trimmed by 4 bases and the J gene end by 4 bases; junction bases not matched to a gene: 4. Germline values: CDR1 MNHEY, CDR2 SVGEGT. This CDR3 contains 14 residues.

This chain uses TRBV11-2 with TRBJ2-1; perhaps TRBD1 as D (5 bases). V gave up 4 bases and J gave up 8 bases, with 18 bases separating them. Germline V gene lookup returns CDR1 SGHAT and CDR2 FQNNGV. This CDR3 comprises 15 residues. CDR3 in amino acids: CASSSGAWASDEQFF. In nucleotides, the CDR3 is TGTGCCAGCAGCTCTGGGGCCTGGGCGAGCGATGAGCAGTTCTTC.

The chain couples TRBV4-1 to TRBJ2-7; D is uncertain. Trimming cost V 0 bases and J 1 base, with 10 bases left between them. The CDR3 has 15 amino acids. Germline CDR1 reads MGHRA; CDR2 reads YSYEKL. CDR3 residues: CASSQDQVRSYEQYF. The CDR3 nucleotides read TGCGCCAGCAGCCAAGATCAGGTCCGTTCCTACGAGCAGTACTTC.

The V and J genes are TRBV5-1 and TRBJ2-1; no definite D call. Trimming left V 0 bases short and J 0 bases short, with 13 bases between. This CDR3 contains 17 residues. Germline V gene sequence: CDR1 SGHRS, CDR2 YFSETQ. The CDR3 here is CASSLANQVSSYNEQFF. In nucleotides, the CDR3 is TGCGCCAGCAGCTTGGCCAACCAGGTTAGCTCCTACAATGAGCAGTTCTTC.

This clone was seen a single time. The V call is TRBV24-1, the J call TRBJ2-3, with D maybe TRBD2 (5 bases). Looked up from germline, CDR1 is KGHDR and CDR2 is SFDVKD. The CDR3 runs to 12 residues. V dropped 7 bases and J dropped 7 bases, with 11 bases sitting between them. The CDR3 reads CATSGSGYTQYF. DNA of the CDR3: TGTGCCACCAGCGGCAGCGGATATACGCAGTATTTT.

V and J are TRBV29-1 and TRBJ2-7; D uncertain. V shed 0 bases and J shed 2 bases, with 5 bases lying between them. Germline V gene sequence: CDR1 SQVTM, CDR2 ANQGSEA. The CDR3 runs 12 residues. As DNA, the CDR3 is TGCAGCGTTGAAGACGGTGCCTACGAGCAGTACTTC. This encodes CSVEDGAYEQYF.

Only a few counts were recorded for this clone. Here the CDR3 DNA reads TGTGCCAGCAGGGGAAAGGGACAGGCCCCAGGGGAGCTGTTTTTT. It encodes CASRGKGQAPGELFF. The chain is built from TRBV11-2 and TRBJ2-2, with 8 bases identical to TRBD1. The CDR3 covers 15 residues. Per the germline V gene, CDR1 is SGHAT and CDR2 is FQNNGV. Trimming removed 6 bases from V and 8 bases from J; junction bases left unmatched: 11.

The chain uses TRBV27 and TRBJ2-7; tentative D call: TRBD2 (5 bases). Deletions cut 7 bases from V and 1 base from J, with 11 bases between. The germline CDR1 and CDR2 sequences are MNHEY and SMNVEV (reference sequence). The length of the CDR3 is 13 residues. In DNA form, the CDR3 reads TGTGCCAGCACGGAACGGGAATCCTACGAGCAGTACTTC. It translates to CASTERESYEQYF.

The CDR3 nucleotides are TGCGCCAGCTTAGAAGGGGTGACAGATACGCAGTATTTT. This codes for CASLEGVTDTQYF. This chain connects TRBV5-1 to TRBJ2-3; weak D call: TRBD1 (5 bases). Trimming cost V 7 bases and J 3 bases, with 12 bases left between them. The CDR3 is made up of 13 amino acids. Germline V CDR1 and CDR2: SGHRS, YFSETQ.

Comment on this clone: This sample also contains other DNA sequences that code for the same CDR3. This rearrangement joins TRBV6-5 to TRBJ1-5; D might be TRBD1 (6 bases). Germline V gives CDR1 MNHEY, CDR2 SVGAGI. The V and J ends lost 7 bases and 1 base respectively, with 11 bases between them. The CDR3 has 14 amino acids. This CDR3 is CASNPTGSNQPQHF. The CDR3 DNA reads TGTGCCAGCAATCCCACAGGGAGCAATCAGCCCCAGCATTTT.

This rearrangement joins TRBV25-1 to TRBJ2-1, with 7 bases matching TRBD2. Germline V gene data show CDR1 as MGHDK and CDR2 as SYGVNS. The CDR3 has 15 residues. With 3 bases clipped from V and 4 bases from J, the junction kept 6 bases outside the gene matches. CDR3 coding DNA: TGTGCCAGCAGTGATTTCCGGGGGGATTACAATGAGCAGTTCTTC. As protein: CASSDFRGDYNEQFF.

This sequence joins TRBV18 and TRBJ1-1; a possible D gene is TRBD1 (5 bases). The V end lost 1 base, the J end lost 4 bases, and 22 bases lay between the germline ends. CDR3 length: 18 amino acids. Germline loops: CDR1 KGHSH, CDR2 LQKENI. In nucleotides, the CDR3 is TGTGCCAGCTCACCACGTCAATCCCAGCGGGGCCGTGGCACTGAAGCTTTCTTT. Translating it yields CASSPRQSQRGRGTEAFF.

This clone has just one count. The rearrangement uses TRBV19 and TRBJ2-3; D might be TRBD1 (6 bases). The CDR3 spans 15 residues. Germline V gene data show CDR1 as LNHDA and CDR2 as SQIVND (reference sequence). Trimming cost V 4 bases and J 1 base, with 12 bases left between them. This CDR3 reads CASSNKGVGTDTQYF. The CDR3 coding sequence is TGTGCCAGTAGTAATAAGGGGGTGGGCACAGATACGCAGTATTTT.

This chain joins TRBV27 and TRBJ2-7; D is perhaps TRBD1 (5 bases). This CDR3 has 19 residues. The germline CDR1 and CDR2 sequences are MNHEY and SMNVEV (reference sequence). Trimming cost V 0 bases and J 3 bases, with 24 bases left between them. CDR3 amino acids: CASSLSVFFAGRGHYEQYF. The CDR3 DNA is TGTGCCAGCAGTTTATCGGTTTTTTTTGCTGGACGAGGACACTACGAGCAGTACTTC.

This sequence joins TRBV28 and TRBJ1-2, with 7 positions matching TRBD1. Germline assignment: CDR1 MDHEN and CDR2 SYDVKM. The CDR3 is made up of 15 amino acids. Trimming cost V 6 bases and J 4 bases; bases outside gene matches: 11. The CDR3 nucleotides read TGTGCCAGCAGAAGGGGGCCCGGCCCTTCCTATGGCTACACCTTC. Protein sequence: CASRRGPGPSYGYTF.

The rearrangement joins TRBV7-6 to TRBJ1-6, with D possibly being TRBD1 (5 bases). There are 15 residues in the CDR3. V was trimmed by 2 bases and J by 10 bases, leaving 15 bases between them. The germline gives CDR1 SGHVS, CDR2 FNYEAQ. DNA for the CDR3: TGTGCCAGCAGCTTACAGGGATCGGCGTTCTCACCCCTCCACTTT. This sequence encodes CASSLQGSAFSPLHF.

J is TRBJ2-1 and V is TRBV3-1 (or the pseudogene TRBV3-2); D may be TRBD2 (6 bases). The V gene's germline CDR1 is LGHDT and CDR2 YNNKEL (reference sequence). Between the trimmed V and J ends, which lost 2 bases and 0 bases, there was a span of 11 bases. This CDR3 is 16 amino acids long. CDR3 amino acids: CASSQLAPSSYNEQFF. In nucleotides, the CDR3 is TGTGCCAGCAGCCAACTAGCGCCTAGCTCCTACAATGAGCAGTTCTTC.

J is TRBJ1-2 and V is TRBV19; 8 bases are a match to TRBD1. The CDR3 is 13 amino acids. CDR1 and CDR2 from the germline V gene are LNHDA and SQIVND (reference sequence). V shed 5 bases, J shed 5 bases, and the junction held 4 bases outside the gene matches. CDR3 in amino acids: CASSDRGLYGYTF. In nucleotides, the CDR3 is TGTGCCAGTAGTGACAGGGGATTGTATGGCTACACCTTC.

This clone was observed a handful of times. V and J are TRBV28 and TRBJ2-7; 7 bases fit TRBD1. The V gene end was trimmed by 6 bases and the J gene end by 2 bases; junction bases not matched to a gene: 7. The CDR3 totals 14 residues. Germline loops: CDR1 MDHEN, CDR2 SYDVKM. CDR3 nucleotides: TGTGCCAGCAGGAAGATGACAGGGACCTACGAGCAGTACTTC. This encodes CASRKMTGTYEQYF.

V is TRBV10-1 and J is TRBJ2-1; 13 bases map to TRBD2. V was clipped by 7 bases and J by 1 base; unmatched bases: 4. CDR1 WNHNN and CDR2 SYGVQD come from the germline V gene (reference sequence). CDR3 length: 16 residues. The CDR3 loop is CASTGTSGKSYNEQFF. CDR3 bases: TGCGCCAGCACTGGGACTAGCGGGAAGTCCTACAATGAGCAGTTCTTC.

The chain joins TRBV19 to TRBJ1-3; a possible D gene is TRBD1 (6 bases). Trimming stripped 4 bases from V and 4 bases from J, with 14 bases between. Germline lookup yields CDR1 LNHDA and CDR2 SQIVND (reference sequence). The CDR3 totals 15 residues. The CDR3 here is CASSRQVGLGNTIYF. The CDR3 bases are TGTGCCAGTAGTAGACAGGTCGGGCTCGGAAACACCATATATTTT.

CDR3 nucleotide sequence: TGTGCCAGCACCGATAGCGGGAGTTCTTACAATGAGCAGTTCTTC. Translated: CASTDSGSSYNEQFF. The rearrangement uses TRBV6-5 and TRBJ2-1; 9 bases are shared with TRBD2. The germline CDR1 and CDR2 sequences are MNHEY and SVGAGI. This CDR3 comprises 15 residues. V trimming: 7 bases; J trimming: 4 bases; junction bases outside the gene matches: 8.

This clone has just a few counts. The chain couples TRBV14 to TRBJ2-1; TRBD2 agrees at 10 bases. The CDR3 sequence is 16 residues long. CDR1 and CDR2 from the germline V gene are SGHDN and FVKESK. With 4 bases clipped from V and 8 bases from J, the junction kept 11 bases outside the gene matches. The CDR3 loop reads CASSRPGLAGVYEQFF. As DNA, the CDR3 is TGTGCCAGCAGCCGCCCAGGGCTAGCGGGAGTTTATGAGCAGTTCTTC.

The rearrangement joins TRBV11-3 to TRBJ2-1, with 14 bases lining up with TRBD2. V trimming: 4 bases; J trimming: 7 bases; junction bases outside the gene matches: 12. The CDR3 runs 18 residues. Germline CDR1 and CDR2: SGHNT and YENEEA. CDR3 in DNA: TGTGCCAGCAGCTCCCCCGGGACTAGCGGGAGTGTGATAAATGAGCAGTTCTTC. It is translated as CASSSPGTSGSVINEQFF.